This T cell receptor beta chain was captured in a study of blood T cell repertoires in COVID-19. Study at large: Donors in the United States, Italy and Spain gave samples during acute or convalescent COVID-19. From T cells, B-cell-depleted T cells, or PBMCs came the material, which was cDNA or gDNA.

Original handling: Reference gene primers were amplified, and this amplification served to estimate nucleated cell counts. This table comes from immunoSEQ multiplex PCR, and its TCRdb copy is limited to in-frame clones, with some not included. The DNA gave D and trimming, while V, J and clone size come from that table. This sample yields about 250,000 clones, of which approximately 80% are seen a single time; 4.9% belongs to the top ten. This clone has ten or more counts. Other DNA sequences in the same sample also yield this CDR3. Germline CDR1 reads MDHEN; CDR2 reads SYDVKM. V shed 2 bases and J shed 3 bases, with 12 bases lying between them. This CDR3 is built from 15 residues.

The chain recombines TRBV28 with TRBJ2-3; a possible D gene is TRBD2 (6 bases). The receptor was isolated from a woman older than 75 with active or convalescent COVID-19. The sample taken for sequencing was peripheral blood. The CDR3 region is CASSLLAGRTDTQYF. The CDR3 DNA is TGTGCCAGCAGTTTACTGGCGGGACGTACAGATACGCAGTATTTT.